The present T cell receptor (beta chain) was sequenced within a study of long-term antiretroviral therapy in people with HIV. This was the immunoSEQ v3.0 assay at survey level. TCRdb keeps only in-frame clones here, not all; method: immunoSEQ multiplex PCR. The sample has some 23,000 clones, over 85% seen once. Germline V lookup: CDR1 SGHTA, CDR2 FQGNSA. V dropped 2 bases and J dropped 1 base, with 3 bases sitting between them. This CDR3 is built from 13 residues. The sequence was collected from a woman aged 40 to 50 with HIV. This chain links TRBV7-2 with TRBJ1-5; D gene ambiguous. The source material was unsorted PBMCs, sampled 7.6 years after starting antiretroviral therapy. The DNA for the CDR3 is TGTGCCAGCAGCTTACGAAGCAATCAGCCCCAGCATTTT. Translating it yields CASSLRSNQPQHF.